This T cell receptor beta chain was documented in a study of T cell responses to AZD1222 COVID-19 vaccine. Study conclusions and caveats: No day 14 peak samples; only post-peak repertoires were characterized. Donors were largely white British and mainly female; clonal diversity was possibly underestimated.

The method was immunoSEQ multiplex PCR; TCRdb's version includes in-frame clones alone and lacks a portion of them. The sample contains some 120,000 clones, approximately 92% of which appear only once. This clone was detected only once. The target antigen is unknown. The CDR3 is made up of 15 amino acids. CDR1 is SGHDT and CDR2 is YYEEEE in the germline V gene. Deletions cut 4 bases from V and 4 bases from J, with 15 bases between. The receptor was isolated from an adult who received the MenACWY meningococcal vaccine as a control. The sequences come from peripheral blood, collected 28 days after the second dose of the MenACWY control vaccine. The chain links TRBV5-6 to TRBJ1-3; D is uncertain. Written as DNA, the CDR3 is TGTGCCAGCAGCACGACCCCGTCCTCGGGAAACACCATATATTTT. It codes for CASSTTPSSGNTIYF. The full variable domain, completed using reference TRBV5-6 and TRBJ1-3, is DAGVTQSPTHLIKTRGQQVTLRCSPKSGHDTVSWYQQALGQGPQFIFQYYEEEERQRGNFPDRFSGHQFPNYSSELNVNALLLGDSALYLCASSTTPSSGNTIYFGEGSWLTVV.